This T cell receptor (beta chain) was captured by sequencing in a study of T cell clones after liver transplantation. Background on the study: Post-transplant blood was tracked for graft-donor-reactive T cell clones identified in a pre-transplant mixed lymphocyte reaction. Apart from a few HCV-positive recipients, transplants were for non-autoimmune, non-viral reasons. Subjects received no induction therapy and standard immunosuppression until randomization at 12-24 months post-transplant.

Germline CDR1 MNHEY, CDR2 SMNVEV (reference sequence). The CDR3 has 15 residues. Sorting of unstimulated PBMCs yielded separate CD3+CD4+ and CD3+CD8+ fractions. A remark on this clone: At one boundary the junction diverges from the germline segment, which might be a read error.

TCRdb keeps only in-frame clones here, not all; method: immunoSEQ multiplex PCR. Of about 45,000 clones listed, about 86% are singletons. This chain connects TRBV27 to TRBJ1-1, with 7 positions matching TRBD1. This specimen consisted of CD4+ T cells from blood, obtained 24 months after liver transplant. The origin of this receptor is a human patient who received a liver transplant. The graft donor may be the source of some T cells. In DNA, the CDR3 is TGTGCCAGCAGTCTATCAGGGGGGACGAACACTGAAGCTTTCTTT. Translated: CASSLSGGTNTEAFF.